This T cell receptor (beta chain) is drawn from a study of technical replicates of blood from a handful of donors. Generated by immunoSEQ multiplex PCR, the TCRdb table keeps only in-frame clones and is missing some. The table records 59,000 or so clones, approximately 92% of them present only once. V dropped 0 bases and J dropped 4 bases, with 7 bases sitting between them. The CDR3 has 14 amino acids. Germline V gene data show CDR1 as LGHNA and CDR2 as YSLEER. The chain has TRBV4-3 and TRBJ2-1; D is undetermined. What was sequenced was PBMCs. The TCR comes from a human donor in good health. Some clones in this sample may be carry-over from other donors' samples. CDR3 DNA sequence: TGCGCCAGCAGCCAAGAATTTAGTTACAATGAGCAGTTCTTC. Encoded protein: CASSQEFSYNEQFF.